This entry concerns a single T cell receptor beta chain. Its specificity is unknown. The CDR3 contains 13 residues. Germline CDR1 and CDR2: MNHEY and SMNVEV (reference sequence). Trimming pared 4 bases from V and 7 bases from J, leaving 11 bases between. Clones were sequenced by immunoSEQ multiplex PCR, and TCRdb holds only the in-frame ones, with some missing. The table records about 44,000 clones, 95% to 96% of them present only once. These data belong to a study of Tregs in tolerant kidney transplant recipients. Study results and caveats: Activated donor B cell expansion appeared to reveal the most relevant donor-specific TCRbeta repertoire. Findings come from small patient numbers and require larger validation.

This chain joins TRBV27 and TRBJ1-5; D uncertain. The receptor was isolated from a human donor in good health. Sequenced material: Tregs from blood cultured with allogeneic cells. The CDR3 loop is CASSSRWEQPQHF. CDR3 DNA sequence: TGTGCCAGCAGTTCTCGGTGGGAACAGCCCCAGCATTTT.